Listed below are T cell receptor beta chains from one sample, sequenced in a study of cytomegalovirus exposure and HLA in healthy donors. Generated by immunoSEQ multiplex PCR, the TCRdb table keeps only in-frame clones and is missing some. Of under 150,000 clones in the sample, 70% to 90% were seen once. Sequencing was done on a sample of PBMCs. These receptors came from a man younger than 35 in good health and CMV-seropositive. Each CDR3 is given with its conserved first and last residue. The size field is filled for only some rows; it gives once, few, many or a size class.

v_gene,abundance,CDR3aa
TRBV20-1,-,CSASTANIQYF
TRBV7-8,-,CASSWVGAVYSNQPQHF
TRBV6-6,-,CASSYSGEGSDTQYF
TRBV10-3,once,CAISESGGSGTGFEQFF
TRBV6-6,-,CASSEPVKPQHF
TRBV4-2,once,CASSKTGANYGYTF
TRBV28,-,CASSLGGIDTQYF
TRBV28,-,CASSPAQQGLDTQYF
TRBV25-1,-,CASSEYGTGRYEQYF
TRBV25-1,-,CASSEYAGHYNEQFF
TRBV27,once,CASSWDRSDTQYF
TRBV18,once,CASSPVPGNYGYTF
TRBV9,-,CASGAAPSGSTDTQYF
TRBV6-5,-,CASSYRTTGGTGELFF
TRBV19,-,CASSQTSATDTQYF
TRBV6-5,-,CATTSGGAETQYF
TRBV9,-,CASSVGTSGYEQYF
TRBV6-5,-,CASSSTGSGNTIYF
TRBV7-3,-,CASSRGLAGEGVETQYF
TRBV27,-,CASKSQGGGYTF
TRBV29-1,-,CSVGTENPSYGYTF
TRBV14,-,CASSQKWSLGDEQYF
TRBV11-2,-,CASSLKGAGELFF
TRBV9,-,CASSVAEGYEQYF
TRBV6-1,once,CASTRDRVSTEAFF